The clone carrying this T cell receptor beta chain was found once. Produced via immunoSEQ multiplex PCR; TCRdb's table is partial and in-frame only. Among about 2 million clones, about 94% were seen once, and the ten largest hold approximately 1.2%. This sample is drawn from a study of shared clonotypes between healthy human individuals. It was CD45RO-negative cells, positively selected for CCR7, that made up naive CD8 cells, with terminally differentiated effector memory CD45RA+ cells excluded. The germline V gene encodes CDR1 SGHTS and CDR2 YDEGEE. Trimming shortened V by 1 base and J by 0 bases, and 7 bases separated the two germline ends. The CDR3 spans 14 residues.

The TCR was taken from a man in his late teens or twenties in good health. Sequenced material: naive CD8+ T cells sorted from blood. This chain links TRBV5-8 with TRBJ2-5; D is uncertain. CDR3 nucleotides: TGTGCCAGCAGCTTGCGAGACAACCAAGAGACCCAGTACTTC. It yields the protein CASSLRDNQETQYF.